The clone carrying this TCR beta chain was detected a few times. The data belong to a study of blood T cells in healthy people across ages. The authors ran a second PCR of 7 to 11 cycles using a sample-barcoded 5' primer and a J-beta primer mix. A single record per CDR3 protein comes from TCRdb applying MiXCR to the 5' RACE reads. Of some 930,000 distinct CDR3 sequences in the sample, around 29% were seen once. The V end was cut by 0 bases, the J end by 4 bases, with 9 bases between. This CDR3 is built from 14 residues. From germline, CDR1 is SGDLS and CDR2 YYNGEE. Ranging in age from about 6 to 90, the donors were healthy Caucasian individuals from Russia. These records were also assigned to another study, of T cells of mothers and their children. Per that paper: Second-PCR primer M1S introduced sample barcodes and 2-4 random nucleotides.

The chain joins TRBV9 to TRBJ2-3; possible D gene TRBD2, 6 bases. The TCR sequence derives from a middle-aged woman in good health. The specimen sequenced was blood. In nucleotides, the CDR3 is TGTGCCAGCAGCGTAGGTTCTAGCGCAGATACGCAGTATTTT. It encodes CASSVGSSADTQYF.